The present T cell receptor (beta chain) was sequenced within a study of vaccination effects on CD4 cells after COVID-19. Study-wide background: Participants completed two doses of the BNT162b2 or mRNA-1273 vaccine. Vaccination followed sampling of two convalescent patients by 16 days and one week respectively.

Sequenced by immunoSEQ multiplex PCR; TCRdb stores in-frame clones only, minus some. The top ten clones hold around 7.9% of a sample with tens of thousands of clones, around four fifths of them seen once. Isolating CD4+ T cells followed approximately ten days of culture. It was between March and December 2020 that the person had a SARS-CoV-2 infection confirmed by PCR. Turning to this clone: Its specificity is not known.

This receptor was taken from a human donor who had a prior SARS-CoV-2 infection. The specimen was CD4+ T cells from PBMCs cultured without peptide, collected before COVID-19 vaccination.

Here the CDR3 reads CASSGTGQVRANYGYTF. As DNA, the CDR3 is TGTGCCAGCAGCGGAACGGGACAGGTCCGCGCTAACTATGGCTACACCTTC. V and J are TRBV21-1 and TRBJ1-2; TRBD1, the table's D call, was not compared with the DNA. TRBV21-1 is designated a pseudogene. The CDR3 length is 17 residues.